Sequencing of this T cell receptor (beta chain) was carried out in a study of vaccination and CD4 T cells after COVID-19 (dated by TCRdb to about 2022). Looking at the study overall: Every convalescent patient had a positive nasal swab PCR test for SARS-CoV-2, with mild disease in roughly 10 patients and severe disease in one. Post-COVID blood samples from convalescent patients were collected a median of around 110 days after diagnosis, with a range of 35 to 161 days. The spike-specific CD4+ TCR repertoire was compared before and after mRNA vaccination in over nine COVID-19 convalescent patients and a handful of infection-naive healthy vaccine recipients. The convalescent cohort included six males and four females, with two Hispanic individuals, seven Caucasians, two Asians and one multiracial person. Culture stimuli were overlapping spike peptide pools from SARS-CoV-2 and from the common cold coronaviruses HCoV-NL63, HCoV-OC43 and HCoV-229E. The time from the second vaccine dose to post-vaccine blood sampling had a median of approximately 72 days and ranged from about 14 to 250 days. Two doses of either the Pfizer-BioNTech BNT162b2 vaccine (n=8) or the Moderna mRNA-1273 vaccine (n=2) were administered to participants. As controls, cultures received a CEFX viral epitope pool (the positive control), an HIV-1 Nef peptide pool (the negative control), or no peptide at all.

CDR1 SEHNR and CDR2 FQNEAQ are derived from the germline V gene (reference sequence). The CDR3 runs 15 amino acids, cysteine and phenylalanine included. Only the CDR3 portion is preserved as DNA: 45 bases, with reading frame beginning at the first base. Comments on this clonotype: This clone's antigen is unknown. The junction shows a germline mismatch at one end, possibly a read error.

Preparation of the library involved PCR. TCR sequencing of DNA from cultured CD4+ T cells used the Oncomine TCR Beta short-read assay at the Johns Hopkins FTIC core. Genomic DNA was extracted from the cultured CD4+ T cells with the QIAamp micro DNA kit. Oncomine TCR Beta libraries made from cultured CD4+ T cells were pooled using unique dual indexes and sequenced on an Illumina iSeq 100. In the authors' own workflow: Non-productive sequences were removed, and CDR3s that did not start with C, did not end with F or W, or were shorter than 7 amino acids were discarded. Antigen-specific clonotypes were identified using the MANAFEST web application through comparison of peptide-stimulated wells with reference and other culture wells. An FDR below 0.05, an odds ratio above 5, and a productive frequency above 0.1% in at least two of three replicate wells were required for clones to be considered positive. Clonotypes that were significantly expanded in both SARS-CoV-2 spike wells and at least one common cold coronavirus spike condition were defined as cross-reactive. Levenshtein distances (stringdist) and unrooted phylogenetic trees (ape) in R version 3.6.1 were used to assess CDR3 homology. TCRdb reran the public reads through fastp at Q25 and MiXCR, keeping productive beta chains. Every entry covers one CDR3 protein and lists the most common genes and DNA from its rows. It is TCRdb's table, rather than the study itself, that gives the V and J calls and clone size. The sample contains around 2,100 distinct CDR3 sequences, under 55% of them found a single time. The ten largest clones take up roughly 88% of the sample.

This specimen's treatment or condition label, per the study, means: approximately nine-day PBMC culture with coronavirus spike peptide pools or control peptides (ViraFEST assay). The ViraFEST assay was used in the study, in which antigen-specific T cells were expanded with peptide pools and expanded clonotypes were subsequently identified by TCR sequencing. The convalescent patients' positive SARS-CoV-2 PCR tests fell between March and December 2020, which was before the Alpha, Beta and Delta variants emerged in the United States. Each well held about 1.8 million PBMCs cultured with roughly 10 ug/ml peptide pools in IMDM containing around 5.5% human AB serum and 10 IU/ml IL-2. Half of the culture medium was replaced with fresh IL-2-containing medium on days 3 and 7. CD4+ T cells were isolated after 10 days of culture through negative selection using the EasySep CD4+ T cell isolation kit. Ficoll-Paque Plus gradient centrifugation was used to isolate PBMCs from whole blood, and the isolated PBMCs were then either used fresh or cryopreserved at -140C. Triplicate wells were generally used for each culture condition.

What the study reported, not specific to this receptor: Although the median number of SARS-CoV-2-reactive clonotypes went up from fewer than 25 after infection to some 38 after vaccination, the increase was not significant. Of the vaccine-specific clones found in convalescent patients, nearly all (304 of 307) were mono-reactive for SARS-CoV-2 spike instead of being cross-reactive with common cold coronaviruses. Among the post-vaccine SARS-CoV-2-reactive clones in convalescent patients, a median approximately 90% showed up only after vaccination, which suggests vaccine-specific priming. Only a relatively small number of convalescent patients were included in the study, and early timepoints following natural infection were not analyzed.

This receptor was obtained from a human donor who had recovered from COVID-19. The chain is made from TRBV7-9 and TRBJ2-3; confidence is insufficient to name the D gene. This sample comprised CD4+ T cells from blood, cultured in vitro, obtained after SARS-CoV-2 vaccination. The DNA sequence is given as TGTGCCAGCACCTTAGCCGAGGTGAGCACAGATACGCAGTATTTT. It specifies CASTLAEVSTDTQYF.